This T cell receptor (beta chain) stems from a study of Ad26.COV2.S vaccination and SARS-CoV-2 variants. Background on the study: COV1001, an Ad26.COV2.S trial, supplied this vaccine-arm donor. Broader study findings: Vaccine recipients showed a spike-specific TCR breadth that was higher than in placebo recipients. Reports say spike-specific CD8+ and CD4+ T cell responses covered substantial breadth after vaccination.

The CDR3 has 16 residues. The germline gives CDR1 SGHNT, CDR2 YENEEA. The V and J ends lost 7 bases and 3 bases respectively, with 20 bases between them. Treatment noted: some 20 received Ad26.COV2.S at low or high dose, single or two shots; about five received placebo; per-sample allocation not given. Sampling was done on day 63 after the first vaccine or placebo injection. The assay was immunoSEQ multiplex PCR, and TCRdb's table has in-frame clones only and misses some. Altogether around 300,000 clones are present, almost 90% being singletons, with the ten largest covering over 5%. For this clone: The antigen is not known.

The chain carries TRBV11-3 and TRBJ2-3; D possibly corresponds to TRBD2 (7 bases). The sequence derives from a person between 18 and 65 years old who received the Ad26.COV2.S COVID-19 vaccine or a placebo. The source material was peripheral blood, sampled in a trial of Ad26.COV2.S vaccine versus placebo. The chain's CDR3 is CASTASGGGTTDTQYF. The CDR3, as DNA: TGTGCCAGCACCGCGTCGGGGGGCGGTACAACAGATACGCAGTATTTT.